This entry features one T cell receptor beta chain sequence. The data originate from a study of response to subunit inactivated influenza vaccine. The V end lost 2 bases, the J end lost 2 bases, and 10 bases lay between the germline ends. This CDR3 is built from 15 residues. Germline values: CDR1 SNHLY, CDR2 FYNNEI. In TCRdb, the RT-PCR reads were re-called with MiXCR into one record per CDR3 protein. The sample records about 800,000 distinct CDR3 sequences, about 20% being singletons. Sequencing used PBMCs from blood, obtained 4 to 6 days after vaccination. The receptor's source is a man aged 50 or older who received an inactivated influenza vaccine. This sequence joins TRBV2 and TRBJ2-1; D is perhaps TRBD2 (6 bases). CDR3 nucleotides: TGTGCCAGCAGTGAACCGTCTAGCGCCTACAATGAGCAGTTCTTC. This encodes CASSEPSSAYNEQFF. The entire variable domain, with the rest obtained from reference TRBV2 and TRBJ2-1, is as follows: EPEVTQTPSHQVTQMGQEVILRCVPISNHLYFYWYRQILGQKVEFLVSFYNNEISEKSEIFDDQFSVERPDGSNFTLKIRSTKLEDSAMYFCASSEPSSAYNEQFFGPGTRLTVL.